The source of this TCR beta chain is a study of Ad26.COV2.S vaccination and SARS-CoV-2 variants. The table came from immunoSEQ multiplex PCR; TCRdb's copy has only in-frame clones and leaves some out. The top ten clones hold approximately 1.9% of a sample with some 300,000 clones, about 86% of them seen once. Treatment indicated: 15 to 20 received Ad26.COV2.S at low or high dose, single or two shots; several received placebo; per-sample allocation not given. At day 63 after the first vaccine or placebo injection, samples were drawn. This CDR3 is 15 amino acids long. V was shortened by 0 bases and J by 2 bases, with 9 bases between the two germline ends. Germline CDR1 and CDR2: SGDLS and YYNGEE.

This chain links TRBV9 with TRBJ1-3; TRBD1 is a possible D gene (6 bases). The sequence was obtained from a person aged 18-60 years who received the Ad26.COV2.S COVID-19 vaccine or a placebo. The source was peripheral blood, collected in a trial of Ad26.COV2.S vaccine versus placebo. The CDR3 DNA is TGTGCCAGCAGCGTAGAGGGGGGAACTGGAAACACCATATATTTT. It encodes CASSVEGGTGNTIYF.